What follows describes a single T cell receptor beta chain. What it binds is not known. These data come from a study of T cell responses to AZD1222 COVID-19 vaccine. General observations from the study: None of the repertoires were sampled until the peak T cell response had passed. Recipients of two AZD1222 doses showed rising Spike-specific TCR breadth and depth. White British people made up most donors, females outnumbered males, and clonal diversity was possibly underestimated.

Clones were read by immunoSEQ multiplex PCR, and TCRdb kept only the in-frame ones, dropping some. The data contain some 120,000 clones, about 92% of them seen just once; the ten biggest clones take up about 2.7%. J was trimmed by 8 bases and V by 5 bases; bases with no gene match: 5. Per germline, CDR1 SNHLY and CDR2 FYNNEI. This CDR3 is 13 amino acids long. The receptor was isolated from an adult in good health. The genes are TRBV2 and TRBJ2-1; TRBD2 matches at 8 bases. The input for sequencing was peripheral blood, taken on day 0 of AZD1222 vaccination. The DNA of the CDR3 is TGTGCCAGCAGTTCTCTAGCGGGCTATGAGCAGTTCTTC. Its translation is CASSSLAGYEQFF.